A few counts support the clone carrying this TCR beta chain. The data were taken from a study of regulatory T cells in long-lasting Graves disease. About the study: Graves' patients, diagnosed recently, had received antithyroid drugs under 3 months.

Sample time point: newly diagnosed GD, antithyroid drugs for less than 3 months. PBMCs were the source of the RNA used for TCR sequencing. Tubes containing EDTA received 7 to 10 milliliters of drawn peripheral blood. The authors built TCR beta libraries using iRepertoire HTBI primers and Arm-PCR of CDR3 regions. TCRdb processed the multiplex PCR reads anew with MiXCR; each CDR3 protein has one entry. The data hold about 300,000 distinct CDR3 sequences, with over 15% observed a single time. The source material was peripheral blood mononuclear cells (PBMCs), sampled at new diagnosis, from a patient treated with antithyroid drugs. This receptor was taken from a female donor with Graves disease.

CDR3 in DNA: TGTGCCAGCAGCTTAGAGGTCCAGGGATATCAGCCCCAGCATTTT. The encoded protein is CASSLEVQGYQPQHF. The chain joins TRBV7-2 to TRBJ1-5, with D maybe TRBD1 (5 bases). CDR3 size: 15 residues. The V gene lost 1 base and the J gene lost 5 bases, with 12 bases spanning the gap. The germline V gene encodes CDR1 SGHTA and CDR2 FQGNSA.